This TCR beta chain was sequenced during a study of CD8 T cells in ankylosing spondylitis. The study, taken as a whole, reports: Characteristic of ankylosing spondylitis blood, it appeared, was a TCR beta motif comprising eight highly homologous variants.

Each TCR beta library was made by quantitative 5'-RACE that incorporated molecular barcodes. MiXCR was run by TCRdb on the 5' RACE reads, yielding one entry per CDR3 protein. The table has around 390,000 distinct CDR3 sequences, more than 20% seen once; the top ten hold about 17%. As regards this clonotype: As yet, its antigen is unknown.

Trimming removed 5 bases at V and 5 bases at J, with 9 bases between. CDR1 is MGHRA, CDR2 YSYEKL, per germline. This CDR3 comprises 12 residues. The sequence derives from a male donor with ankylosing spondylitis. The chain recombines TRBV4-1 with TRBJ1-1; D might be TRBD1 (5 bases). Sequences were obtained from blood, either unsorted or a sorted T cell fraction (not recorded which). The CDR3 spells CASSWAGTEAFF. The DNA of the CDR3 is TGCGCCAGCAGCTGGGCAGGGACTGAAGCTTTCTTT.